The rows below give T cell receptor beta chains drawn from one sample of a study of cytomegalovirus exposure and HLA in healthy donors. TCRdb keeps only in-frame clones here, not all; method: immunoSEQ multiplex PCR. Among 130,000 or so clones listed, over 70% were seen once. Sequenced input: PBMCs. All receptors derive from a young woman in good health and CMV-seronegative. CDR3s leave out the opening cysteine and the closing phenylalanine or tryptophan. A D gene is named only where the DNA matches it firmly. For some rows the clone size is stated as once, few or many, or as a class when expanded; others skip it.

V gene	D gene	clone size	CDR3 protein
TRBV18	NA	NA	ASSPLENQPQH
TRBV15	NA	NA	ATSRAGGSNQPQH
TRBV6-5	NA	once	ASSLIQGRETQY
TRBV7-2	NA	NA	ASSFSRYEQY
TRBV19	TRBD2	once	ASSMGLGDNEQF
TRBV10-3	TRBD2	NA	AISESGSKREVTDTQY
TRBV30	NA	NA	AWSVILRHAAF
TRBV7-9	NA	once	ASSSAPLVHYGYT
TRBV4-2	TRBD1	NA	ASSQDLAGGSGQPQH
TRBV7-9	TRBD2	NA	ASSGRRLAGVPEQY
TRBV7-9	TRBD1	once	ASSLYRDRNTEAF
TRBV5-1	TRBD1	NA	ASSLSGQGFGYT
TRBV18	NA	NA	ASSPATGTYEQY
TRBV11-2	TRBD1	NA	ASSQDRESEKLF
TRBV7-2	NA	NA	ASSLVREVGGELF
TRBV2	TRBD2	NA	ASSPGLAGSTDTQY
TRBV5-1	TRBD2	few	ASSSAPQRGSYEQY
TRBV25-1	TRBD2	NA	ASERPSGGSMNEQF
TRBV5-1	TRBD2	NA	ASSWGLAHEGLTDTQY
TRBV29-1	TRBD2	NA	SVEGGTSGAPTQY
TRBV5-6	TRBD2	NA	ASSLQSSGKADTQY
TRBV4-1	NA	NA	ASSLQGHEQY
TRBV6-1	TRBD2	NA	ASSEALQGGAFYNEQF
TRBV7-9	NA	NA	ASSGGVGETQY
TRBV30	TRBD1	NA	AWSLTGAGDEQY
TRBV5-6	TRBD2	once	ASSPGSGRGPEGAGELF
TRBV29-1	TRBD1	NA	SVVGTGSEAF
TRBV6-6	TRBD1	NA	ASSKEQGAAAEAF
TRBV29-1	TRBD1	NA	SVTGISSGNTIY
TRBV10-2	NA	few	ASSYTGSDQPQH
TRBV4-1	TRBD2	NA	ASSLGAPGGGIYEQY
TRBV6-4	TRBD2	few	ASSRLAGGPNEQF
TRBV19	NA	few	ASTFHGGSLNTEAF
TRBV10-3	NA	NA	AISDGVGRVDEQY
TRBV2	TRBD1	NA	ASSPGTVKY
TRBV4-1	TRBD2	NA	ASSQIGLAGGPDTDTQY
TRBV6-1	NA	NA	ASLRGAESDTQY
TRBV4-1	NA	NA	ASSQDRRDRREAF
TRBV11-2	NA	NA	ASSLGRVNEQF
TRBV30	NA	NA	AWSPQPTNYGYT
TRBV27	TRBD2	NA	ASSTLGLAANEQF
TRBV4-1	TRBD2	NA	ASSQFISGMGYEQY
TRBV20-1	NA	NA	SAPGGSGYT
TRBV2	NA	NA	ASSWGGLNTEAF
TRBV5-1	TRBD1	NA	ASRRMTGVNDEQY
TRBV25-1	NA	NA	ASSDRHRATEAF
TRBV6-5	NA	NA	AARGSAGETQY
TRBV27	TRBD2	NA	ASSLRTSGTDTQY
TRBV19	NA	NA	ASSRRGMHLSVETQY
TRBV6-5	NA	NA	ASSMGQIYGYT
TRBV27	NA	NA	ASRRQYVQY
TRBV15	NA	once	ATSRGPRETQY
TRBV2	TRBD1	NA	ASSRYTGGGPAEAF
TRBV5-4	TRBD1	NA	ASSPGTAKTDEQY
TRBV4-2	NA	NA	ASSPSATNEKLF
TRBV6-5	TRBD1	NA	ASSLTGPTGELF
TRBV30	NA	once	AWDDITRNTEAF